These 29 T cell receptor beta chains share one sample of origin, sequenced in a study of T cell changes during pregnancy in multiple sclerosis. TCRdb keeps only in-frame clones here, not all; method: immunoSEQ multiplex PCR. The sample contains 85,000 to 130,000 clones, around 90% of which appear only once. Material: peripheral blood, obtained before pregnancy. The receptor source for this set is a female donor with multiple sclerosis, enrolled in a pregnancy study.

The J gene is TRBJ2-7, the V gene TRBV11-3; 7 bases match TRBD1. The V gene's germline CDR1 is SGHNT and CDR2 YENEEA. The CDR3 runs to 12 residues. The V segment lost 3 bases and the J segment 6 bases; nucleotides outside the gene matches: 2. CDR3 protein: CASSFNRGEQYF. The DNA for the CDR3 is TGTGCCAGCAGCTTCAACAGGGGCGAGCAGTACTTC.

CDR3 protein: CASSSDISSTDTQYF. CDR3 coding DNA: TGTGCCAGCAGCTCGGACATTTCTAGCACAGATACGCAGTATTTT. This rearrangement joins TRBV7-2 to TRBJ2-3; the D gene is possibly TRBD1 (5 bases). This CDR3 contains 15 residues. Per germline, CDR1 SGHTA and CDR2 FQGNSA. V lost 4 bases to trimming and J lost 0 bases, with 11 bases between them.

The chain is built from TRBV11-2 and TRBJ1-2; D is uncertain. CDR3 size: 15 residues. V lost 1 base, J lost 5 bases, and 14 bases lay in between. Germline CDR1 SGHAT, CDR2 FQNNGV. The CDR3 reads CASSLVEQQPYGYTF. The DNA of the CDR3 is TGTGCCAGCAGCTTAGTGGAGCAGCAACCTTATGGCTACACCTTC.

The V call is TRBV7-2, the J call TRBJ2-7; 13 nucleotides agree with TRBD2. Trimming at V came to 7 bases and at J to 2 bases, leaving 5 bases not matched to a gene. The CDR3 is made up of 15 amino acids. Germline lookup yields CDR1 SGHTA and CDR2 FQGNSA. The CDR3 is CASTPTSGGTYEQYF. Here the CDR3 DNA reads TGTGCCAGCACCCCGACTAGCGGGGGGACCTACGAGCAGTACTTC.

The chain has TRBV28 and TRBJ2-1, with 11 bases identical to TRBD1. With 2 bases clipped from V and 8 bases from J, the junction kept 5 bases outside the gene matches. The CDR3 spans 15 residues. Germline CDR1 and CDR2: MDHEN and SYDVKM. The CDR3 spells CASSLGTGGFDEQFF. CDR3 DNA sequence: TGTGCCAGCAGTTTAGGGACAGGGGGATTTGATGAGCAGTTCTTC. Filled out from reference TRBV28 and TRBJ2-1, the complete variable domain reads DVKVTQSSRYLVKRTGEKVFLECVQDMDHENMFWYRQDPGLGLRLIYFSYDVKMKEKGDIPEGYSVSREKKERFSLILESASTNQTSMYLCASSLGTGGFDEQFFGPGTRLTVL.

This sequence joins TRBV18 and TRBJ1-3, with TRBD1 as a possible D gene (5 bases). CDR1 is KGHSH and CDR2 is LQKENI in the germline V gene. The CDR3 runs to 14 residues. V shed 3 bases and J shed 4 bases, with 10 bases lying between them. The CDR3 sequence: CASSPGGDGNTIYF. CDR3 sequence (DNA): TGTGCCAGCTCACCGGGCGGGGACGGAAACACCATATATTTT. The full variable domain, its missing parts supplied by reference TRBV18 and TRBJ1-3, is NAGVMQNPRHLVRRRGQEARLRCSPMKGHSHVYWYRQLPEEGLKFMVYLQKENIIDESGMPKERFSAEFPKEGPSILRIQQVVRGDSAAYFCASSPGGDGNTIYFGEGSWLTVV.

The V call is TRBV6-5, the J call TRBJ2-7; 11 bases line up with TRBD1. CDR3 length: 15 residues. J gave up 2 bases and V 7 bases, and 7 bases lay outside the gene matches. Germline V gene data show CDR1 as MNHEY and CDR2 as SVGAGI. The CDR3 loop is CASTKGGQGAYEQYF. In DNA form, the CDR3 reads TGTGCCAGCACAAAAGGGGGACAGGGGGCCTACGAGCAGTACTTC.

V gene TRBV2 combines with J gene TRBJ1-4; no clear D. Trimming took off 7 bases at V and 0 bases at J, with 9 bases between the two ends. Germline values: CDR1 SNHLY, CDR2 FYNNEI. CDR3 size: 14 residues. The CDR3 protein is CASKETATNEKLFF. The DNA for the CDR3 is TGTGCCAGCAAGGAGACTGCAACTAATGAAAAACTGTTTTTT.

The V and J genes are TRBV5-1 and TRBJ1-1; D uncertain. Germline CDR1 reads SGHRS; CDR2 reads YFSETQ. The CDR3 spans 19 residues. Trimming shortened V by 0 bases and J by 1 base, and 22 bases separated the two germline ends. The CDR3 DNA follows: TGCGCCAGCAGCTTGGCCGCCTTCAGCGAGGGTCCGAAGAACACTGAAGCTTTCTTT. This codes for CASSLAAFSEGPKNTEAFF.

The V and J genes are TRBV5-1 and TRBJ1-5; 9 bases align to TRBD1. CDR1 and CDR2 from the germline V gene are SGHRS and YFSETQ. The CDR3 is made up of 16 amino acids. Trimming removed 4 bases from V and 1 base from J; junction bases left unmatched: 6. CDR3 residues: CASSPGTGRSNQPQHF. The CDR3 DNA is TGCGCCAGCAGCCCCGGGACAGGGAGGAGCAATCAGCCCCAGCATTTT.

This chain connects TRBV7-9 to TRBJ1-6; 9 nucleotides align to TRBD1. CDR3 length: 13 amino acids. The junction had 3 bases not matched to a gene; V was cut back by 5 bases and J by 10 bases. The germline V gene encodes CDR1 SEHNR and CDR2 FQNEAQ (reference sequence). The CDR3, as DNA: TGTGCCAGCAGCGGGACAGGGAACTCACCCCTCCACTTT. Protein: CASSGTGNSPLHF.

In this sample, this clone turned up once. This chain uses TRBV25-1 with TRBJ2-5; D is uncertain. The J call may not be correct, given that the DNA end is closer to TRBJ2-7. This CDR3 has 14 residues. Germline-derived CDR1 and CDR2 are MGHDK and SYGVNS. This CDR3 reads CASSALLKNYEQYF. CDR3 nucleotide sequence: TGTGCCAGCAGTGCCCTTTTAAAAAACTACGAGCAGTACTTC.

This clone showed up just once. V usage is TRBV7-3 and J usage is TRBJ1-1, with D tentatively TRBD1 (5 bases). CDR1 SGHTA and CDR2 FQGTGA come from the germline V gene. The CDR3 spans 14 residues. The germline V and J ends were trimmed by 1 base and 7 bases, with 13 bases remaining between them. CDR3 region: CASSLIGSGGEAFF. The CDR3 DNA is TGTGCCAGCAGCTTAATAGGTTCCGGGGGTGAAGCTTTCTTT. The whole variable domain, remainder taken from reference TRBV7-3 and TRBJ1-1, is GAGVSQTPSNKVTEKGKYVELRCDPISGHTALYWYRQSLGQGPEFLIYFQGTGAADDSGLPNDRFFAVRPEGSVSTLKIQRTERGDSAVYLCASSLIGSGGEAFFGQGTRLTVV.

The chain combines TRBV10-1 with TRBJ2-5; a weak D match, TRBD2 (7 bases). The germline V gene encodes CDR1 WNHNN and CDR2 SYGVQD (reference sequence). V lost 10 bases to trimming and J lost 3 bases, with 12 bases between them. This CDR3 spans 12 amino acids. CDR3 protein: CATKGGKETQYF. In DNA form, the CDR3 reads TGCGCCACCAAGGGGGGGAAAGAGACCCAGTACTTC.

The rearrangement joins TRBV11-3 to TRBJ2-1; the match to TRBD2 covers 7 bases. V shed 4 bases, J shed 6 bases, and the junction held 12 bases outside the gene matches. Germline-derived CDR1 and CDR2 are SGHNT and YENEEA. The CDR3 is made up of 16 amino acids. The CDR3 spells CASSSSRGRGSNEQFF. CDR3 nucleotides: TGTGCCAGCAGCTCCTCCCGAGGGCGGGGGAGCAATGAGCAGTTCTTC.

The chain is built from TRBV28 and TRBJ2-7, with TRBD2 matching over 7 bases. Germline CDR1 reads MDHEN; CDR2 reads SYDVKM. V trimming: 7 bases; J trimming: 0 bases; junction bases outside the gene matches: 15. There are 17 residues in the CDR3. CDR3 residues: CASTLGASGFSSYEQYF. DNA for the CDR3: TGTGCCAGCACCCTTGGGGCTAGCGGATTTAGCTCCTACGAGCAGTACTTC.

V is TRBV15 and J is TRBJ1-1, with a possible D match to TRBD1 (5 bases). The CDR3 extends over 14 amino acids. V gave up 0 bases and J gave up 5 bases, with 10 bases separating them. Germline CDR1 LNHNV, CDR2 YYDKDF (reference sequence). The CDR3 is CATSRDWQGTEAFF. In nucleotides, the CDR3 is TGTGCCACCAGCAGAGATTGGCAGGGAACTGAAGCTTTCTTT.

The CDR3 here is CASSEKTGVGYGYTF. CDR3 in DNA: TGTGCCAGCAGTGAAAAAACAGGGGTAGGATATGGCTACACCTTC. The V gene is TRBV25-1, the J gene TRBJ1-2; 7 nucleotides match TRBD1. Germline V lookup: CDR1 MGHDK, CDR2 SYGVNS. This CDR3 has 15 amino acids. V shed 2 bases and J 5 bases; nucleotides not matched to a gene: 8.

The CDR3 sequence: CASTRTSPSYEKLFF. In nucleotides, the CDR3 is TGTGCCAGCACCCGTACGAGCCCATCCTACGAAAAACTGTTTTTT. V and J are TRBV27 and TRBJ1-4, with D unresolved. CDR1 MNHEY and CDR2 SMNVEV come from the germline V gene (reference sequence). The ends were cut back, 7 bases at V and 8 bases at J, with 20 bases in the middle. The CDR3 has 15 residues.

The V gene is TRBV7-8, the J gene TRBJ1-5, with 8 nucleotides matching TRBD1. The CDR3 consists of 15 residues. The trim removed 6 bases at V and 0 bases at J, leaving 4 bases unmatched. The germline CDR1 and CDR2 sequences are SGHVS and FQNEAQ. CDR3 sequence reads: CASRTGTGSNQPQHF. CDR3 nucleotides: TGTGCCAGCAGGACTGGGACAGGTAGCAATCAGCCCCAGCATTTT.

V usage is TRBV5-6 and J usage is TRBJ1-4, with TRBD1 matching 8 bases. The CDR3 is made up of 14 amino acids. V lost 4 bases and J lost 8; bases outside the gene matches: 7. CDR1 SGHDT and CDR2 YYEEEE come from the germline V gene. CDR3 amino acids: CASSRTGSGEKLFF. The CDR3 DNA reads TGTGCCAGCAGCCGGACAGGGTCAGGAGAAAAACTGTTTTTT.

The chain links TRBV11-3 to TRBJ2-1; TRBD2 matches at 14 bases. CDR1 is SGHNT, CDR2 YENEEA, per germline. V was pared by 4 bases and J by 9 bases, with 5 bases of the junction left unmatched. The CDR3 covers 15 residues. In DNA form, the CDR3 reads TGTGCCAGCAGCTGGGGACTAGCGGGAGTTTCTGAGCAGTTCTTC. It encodes CASSWGLAGVSEQFF. Full variable domain (rest looked up from reference TRBV11-3 and TRBJ2-1): EAGVVQSPRYKIIEKKQPVAFWCNPISGHNTLYWYLQNLGQGPELLIRYENEEAVDDSQLPKDRFSAERLKGVDSTLKIQPAELGDSAVYLCASSWGLAGVSEQFFGPGTRLTVL.

The rearrangement joins TRBV7-9 to TRBJ2-4; D possibly corresponds to TRBD2 (5 bases). Germline CDR1 and CDR2: SEHNR and FQNEAQ (reference sequence). The CDR3 spans 13 residues. Trimming cost V 1 base and J 7 bases, with 8 bases left between them. For the CDR3, the DNA is TGTGCCAGCAGCTTAGTTTCGGGGAACATTCAGTACTTC. Translating gives CASSLVSGNIQYF.

The V call is TRBV4-1, the J call TRBJ1-4, with TRBD1 matching 8 bases. CDR3 length equals 19 residues. Germline assignment: CDR1 MGHRA and CDR2 YSYEKL. V was pared by 4 bases and J by 2 bases, with 15 bases of the junction left unmatched. Written as DNA, the CDR3 is TGCGCCAGCAGCCTTCAGACAGGGGAGCTGATTGGCACTAATGAAAAACTGTTTTTT. Translation: CASSLQTGELIGTNEKLFF.

The chain links TRBV19 to TRBJ2-2; a possible D gene is TRBD1 (5 bases). CDR1 LNHDA and CDR2 SQIVND come from the germline V gene (reference sequence). The length of the CDR3 is 15 residues. V was shortened by 7 bases and J by 2 bases, with 14 bases between the two germline ends. The CDR3 reads CASTTGRRNTGELFF. The CDR3 DNA reads TGTGCCAGTACCACAGGCCGGAGAAACACCGGGGAGCTGTTTTTT. Full variable domain (outside the CDR3, taken from reference TRBV19 and TRBJ2-2): DGGITQSPKYLFRKEGQNVTLSCEQNLNHDAMYWYRQDPGQGLRLIYYSQIVNDFQKGDIAEGYSVSREKKESFPLTVTSAQKNPTAFYLCASTTGRRNTGELFFGEGSRLTVL.

The chain couples TRBV5-1 to TRBJ1-1; TRBD1 is a possible D gene (6 bases). Trimming left V 4 bases short and J 3 bases short, with 16 bases between. The CDR3 sequence is 15 residues long. Per germline, CDR1 SGHRS and CDR2 YFSETQ. The CDR3 DNA is TGCGCCAGCAGCATGCTGGGGGCGCCGGACACTGAAGCTTTCTTT. It yields the protein CASSMLGAPDTEAFF. The full variable domain, completed using reference TRBV5-1 and TRBJ1-1, is KAGVTQTPRYLIKTRGQQVTLSCSPISGHRSVSWYQQTPGQGLQFLFEYFSETQRNKGNFPGRFSGRQFSNSRSEMNVSTLELGDSALYLCASSMLGAPDTEAFFGQGTRLTVV.

The V call is TRBV11-2, the J call TRBJ1-1; no firm D call. Germline CDR1 SGHAT, CDR2 FQNNGV. The CDR3 is made up of 15 amino acids. Trimming removed 5 bases from V and 10 bases from J, with 23 bases in between. This CDR3 is CASSLKTERGEGAFF. In DNA, the CDR3 is TGTGCCAGCAGCCTCAAAACCGAACGGGGTGAAGGAGCTTTCTTT. Using reference TRBV11-2 and TRBJ1-1 for the parts outside the CDR3, the full variable domain is EAGVAQSPRYKIIEKRQSVAFWCNPISGHATLYWYQQILGQGPKLLIQFQNNGVVDDSQLPKDRFSAERLKGVDSTLKIQPAKLEDSAVYLCASSLKTERGEGAFFGQGTRLTVV.

V is TRBV11-2 and J is TRBJ2-6; D is possibly TRBD2 (5 bases). The germline CDR1 and CDR2 sequences are SGHAT and FQNNGV. V was shortened by 7 bases and J by 1 base, with 8 bases between the two germline ends. The CDR3 has 14 residues. CDR3 sequence: CASTRASGANVLTF. The CDR3 nucleotides read TGTGCCAGCACGCGGGCTTCTGGGGCCAACGTCCTGACTTTC.

This clone was detected only once. V usage is TRBV7-3 and J usage is TRBJ2-2; a possible D gene is TRBD1 (5 bases). Trimming pared 0 bases from V and 5 bases from J, leaving 13 bases between. The CDR3 length is 16 residues. Per the germline V gene, CDR1 is SGHTA and CDR2 is FQGTGA. CDR3 region: CASSLTFTGSTGELFF. As DNA, the CDR3 is TGTGCCAGCAGCTTAACATTTACAGGATCAACCGGGGAGCTGTTTTTT.